These 3 T cell receptor beta chains were all obtained from the same sample, sequenced in a study of cytotoxic CD8 clonotypes in ibrutinib-treated CLL. Sequenced by immunoSEQ multiplex PCR; TCRdb stores in-frame clones only, minus some. The sample has approximately 140,000 clones, roughly 77% seen once; the top ten hold about 27%. This sample comprised PBMCs, obtained after 12 months of ibrutinib treatment. The origin of the receptors is a human donor with chronic lymphocytic leukemia.

The chain recombines TRBV11-2 with TRBJ1-2, with a possible D match to TRBD1 (6 bases). The CDR3 is made up of 13 amino acids. Germline V gene sequence: CDR1 SGHAT, CDR2 FQNNGV. V lost 0 bases, J lost 8 bases, and 10 bases lay in between. The CDR3 reads CASSLDEGGGYTF. The CDR3 DNA reads as TGTGCCAGCAGCTTAGATGAGGGGGGAGGCTACACCTTC.

V is TRBV30 and J is TRBJ2-3, with unresolved D. Trimming pared 8 bases from V and 2 bases from J, leaving 14 bases between. This CDR3 has 13 residues. Germline V gene lookup returns CDR1 GTSNPN and CDR2 SVGIG (reference sequence). For the CDR3, the DNA is TGTGCCGGGCGGCTATGGATCACAGATACGCAGTATTTT. Translated, it gives CAGRLWITDTQYF.

The chain links TRBV6-5 to TRBJ1-4; 10 nucleotides align to TRBD1. Unmatched junction bases numbered 2, after V lost 2 bases and J lost 5 bases. Germline loops: CDR1 MNHEY, CDR2 SVGAGI. The CDR3 is made up of 15 amino acids. The DNA of the CDR3 is TGTGCCAGCAGTTACGACAGGGGGCTGAATGAAAAACTGTTTTTT. This translates into CASSYDRGLNEKLFF.